Listed below are T cell receptor beta chains from one sample, sequenced in a study of TIL therapy for anti-PD-1-resistant metastatic lung cancer. The repertoire was sequenced with immunoSEQ multiplex PCR; TCRdb's copy has only in-frame clones and lacks some. Counted here are 45,000 to 75,000 clones, roughly 87% occurring once; the ten biggest clones make up just over 2.5%. The sequencing used blood, collected at baseline. The receptors were gathered from a person aged 25-85 years with non-small cell lung cancer. Each CDR3 is given with its conserved first and last residue. Fields, in order: clone size, J gene, D gene, V gene, CDR3 protein, CDR3 DNA. D genes are given only for firm matches. Rows may omit the clone size; those that give it use once, few, many or a size class.

NA TRBJ1-3 NA TRBV14 CASSPYGLDNSGNTIYF TGTGCCAGCAGCCCCTACGGACTGGACAACTCTGGAAACACCATATATTTT
few TRBJ1-1 TRBD1 TRBV5-1 CASSLGDRGPEAFF TGCGCCAGCAGCTTGGGGGACAGGGGGCCGGAAGCTTTCTTT
NA TRBJ1-1 TRBD1 TRBV19 CASSRGYGTANTEAFF TGTGCCAGTAGTAGAGGTTACGGGACAGCCAACACTGAAGCTTTCTTT
NA TRBJ2-5 NA TRBV7-2 CASCERSQETQYF TGTGCCAGCTGCGAAAGGTCCCAAGAGACCCAGTACTTC
NA TRBJ2-3 NA TRBV18 CASSLPSTDTQYF TGTGCCAGCTCACTACCTAGCACAGATACGCAGTATTTT
NA TRBJ2-5 NA TRBV7-8 CASSLRGAGETQYF TGTGCCAGCAGCTTAAGAGGGGCCGGTGAGACCCAGTACTTC
NA TRBJ1-4 NA TRBV19 CASSMNGGEKLFF TGTGCCAGTAGTATGAACGGAGGTGAAAAACTGTTTTTT
NA TRBJ2-5 NA TRBV28 CASSLDTFQETQYF TGTGCCAGCAGTTTAGACACCTTCCAAGAGACCCAGTACTTC
NA TRBJ2-5 TRBD2 TRBV7-8 CASSGTTVLYQETQYF TGTGCCAGCTCGGGGACTACGGTTTTGTACCAAGAGACCCAGTACTTC
NA TRBJ1-5 NA TRBV6-5 CASSYSGGPQHF TGTGCCAGCAGTTATTCCGGGGGGCCCCAGCATTTT
NA TRBJ1-6 NA TRBV12-2 CASRLRPRDTHPPLHF TGTGCAAGTCGCTTACGACCCCGGGACACCCATCCACCCCTCCACTTT
NA TRBJ2-7 NA TRBV21-1 CASSKSDGSYEQYF TGTGCCAGCAGCAAAAGCGACGGCTCCTACGAGCAGTACTTC
NA TRBJ1-2 TRBD1 TRBV5-6 CASDRGDYGYTF TGTGCCAGCGACAGGGGAGACTATGGCTACACCTTC
NA TRBJ2-1 NA TRBV5-4 CASSLGGGVTYNEQFF TGTGCCAGCAGCTTGGGCGGAGGGGTTACTTACAATGAGCAGTTCTTC
NA TRBJ2-7 NA TRBV5-1 CASSLVGLSYEQYF TGCGCCAGCAGCTTGGTAGGACTCTCCTACGAGCAGTACTTC
NA TRBJ2-3 NA TRBV3-1/TRBV3-2 CASSQGGSTQYF TGTGCCAGCAGCCAGGGTGGGAGCACGCAGTATTTT